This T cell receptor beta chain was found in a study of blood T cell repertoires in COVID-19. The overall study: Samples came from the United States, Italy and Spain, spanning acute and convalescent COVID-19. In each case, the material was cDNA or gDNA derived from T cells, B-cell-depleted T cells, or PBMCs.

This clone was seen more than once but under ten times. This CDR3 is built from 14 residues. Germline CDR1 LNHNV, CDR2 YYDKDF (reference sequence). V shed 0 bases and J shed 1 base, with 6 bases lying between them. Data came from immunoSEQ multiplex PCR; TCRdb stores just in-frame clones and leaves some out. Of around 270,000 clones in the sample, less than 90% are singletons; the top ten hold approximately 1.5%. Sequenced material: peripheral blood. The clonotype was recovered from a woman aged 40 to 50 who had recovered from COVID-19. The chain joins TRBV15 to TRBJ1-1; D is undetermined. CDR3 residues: CATSRDLANTEAFF. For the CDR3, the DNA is TGTGCCACCAGCAGAGATTTGGCGAACACTGAAGCTTTCTTT.